Following are 24 T cell receptor beta chains from one sample sequenced in a study of metastatic and nonmetastatic thyroid tumors. Thyroid surgery took place with no prior treatment in any patient. TCRdb re-called the PCR reads with MiXCR. The table shows roughly 25,000 clones, with about 26% occurring only once. Material: blood. The receptors were gathered from a male donor with papillary thyroid cancer or a benign thyroid nodule (not recorded which). Some clones in this sample may be carry-over from other donors' samples.

This clone was found many times. This sequence joins TRBV9 and TRBJ2-7; D not certain. The V end lost 0 bases, the J end lost 5 bases, and 21 bases lay between the germline ends. Germline-derived CDR1 and CDR2 are SGDLS and YYNGEE. This CDR3 is built from 17 residues. The CDR3 is CASSVGSTAPRAHEQYF. CDR3 nucleotide sequence: TGTGCCAGCAGCGTAGGCTCGACCGCCCCCCGGGCCCACGAGCAGTACTTC.

This clone was recorded at least ten times. The V gene is TRBV28, the J gene TRBJ2-3; D perhaps matches TRBD1 (5 bases). V was cut by 6 bases and J by 10 bases, with 23 bases left in between. Germline V lookup: CDR1 MDHEN, CDR2 SYDVKM. The CDR3 contains 15 residues. The CDR3 sequence is CASRSQQVPLWSQYF. In DNA form, the CDR3 reads TGTGCCAGCAGATCACAACAGGTTCCCCTCTGGTCGCAGTATTTT.

This chain links TRBV6-5 with TRBJ2-7; no clear D. V lost 5 bases and J 4 bases, leaving 6 bases between the germline ends. This CDR3 spans 11 amino acids. From germline, CDR1 is MNHEY and CDR2 SVGAGI. In DNA, the CDR3 is TGTGCCAGCAGTACCTCGTACGAGCAGTACTTC. Its protein product is CASSTSYEQYF.

The J gene is TRBJ2-5, the V gene TRBV4-1; D gene uncertain. This CDR3 is built from 15 residues. V was cut by 4 bases and J by 3 bases, with 15 bases left in between. Germline CDR1 reads MGHRA; CDR2 reads YSYEKL. The CDR3 is CASSPLCQNEETQYF. In DNA form, the CDR3 reads TGCGCCAGCAGCCCCCTGTGTCAGAACGAAGAGACCCAGTACTTC.

The chain couples TRBV27 to TRBJ2-7; D might be TRBD2 (5 bases). V was clipped by 5 bases and J by 3 bases, with 26 bases between them. The CDR3 spans 18 residues. Germline-derived CDR1 and CDR2 are MNHEY and SMNVEV (reference sequence). In DNA, the CDR3 is TGTGCCAGCAGTACACTAAGCCCAGCGGTCGCTTCTGACTACGAGCAGTACTTC. This translates into CASSTLSPAVASDYEQYF.

The CDR3 sequence is CASSEASGTGPRPLHF. CDR3 nucleotides: TGTGCCAGCAGTGAAGCCTCCGGGACAGGTCCGAGGCCCCTCCACTTT. The chain uses TRBV6-1 and TRBJ1-6; 8 bases align to TRBD1. The germline V gene has CDR1 MNHNS and CDR2 SASEGT. V was clipped by 0 bases and J by 13 bases; unmatched bases: 11. This CDR3 region has 16 residues.

This clone came up many times. This sequence joins TRBV12-3 or TRBV12-4 and TRBJ2-1; D is unclear. The CDR3 consists of 12 residues. Trimming pared 6 bases from V and 4 bases from J, leaving 7 bases between. CDR3 sequence: CASRARYNEQFF. In DNA, the CDR3 is TGTGCCAGCAGGGCGCGGTACAATGAGCAGTTCTTC.

This clone was recorded at least ten times. The genes are TRBV10-1 and TRBJ2-5, with unresolved D. The V end was cut by 5 bases, the J end by 5 bases, with 9 bases between. The CDR3 extends over 12 amino acids. Germline V gives CDR1 WNHNN, CDR2 SYGVQD (reference sequence). CDR3 nucleotides: TGCGCCAGCAGTTCGGGTCGGGAGACCCAGTACTTC. As protein: CASSSGRETQYF.

This clone was picked up many times. The rearrangement uses TRBV4-1 and TRBJ2-1; unclear D gene. The V end lost 0 bases, the J end lost 1 base, and 16 bases lay between the germline ends. CDR3 length: 18 residues. The germline gives CDR1 MGHRA, CDR2 YSYEKL. The chain's CDR3 is CASSQDSSLGRSYNEQFF. Written as DNA, the CDR3 is TGCGCCAGCAGCCAAGATTCCTCCCTCGGTAGGTCCTACAATGAGCAGTTCTTC.

This clone came up many times. The rearrangement uses TRBV28 and TRBJ1-5; weak D call: TRBD1 (5 bases). Per germline, CDR1 MDHEN and CDR2 SYDVKM. This CDR3 is 12 amino acids long. With 8 bases removed from V and 4 bases from J, the gap between germline ends came to 9 bases. CDR3 DNA sequence: TGTGCCAGCCGGGACGGGAATCAGCCCCAGCATTTT. Translated, it gives CASRDGNQPQHF.

On this clone: At one end the junction does not follow the germline gene, possibly because of a read error. This chain connects TRBV20-1 to TRBJ2-7; TRBD2 matches 12 bases. CDR1 is DFQATT and CDR2 is SNEGSKA in the germline V gene (reference sequence). This CDR3 has 16 amino acids. The CDR3 region has the DNA TGCAGTGCTAGACCGGCTAGCGGGAGGGTAGGCTACGAGCAGCACTTC. This sequence encodes CSARPASGRVGYEQHF.

At least ten counts were recorded for this clone. Just one base apart from a much larger clone, this may be a read error. The V call is TRBV24-1, the J call TRBJ2-1; unclear D gene. The V gene's germline CDR1 is KGHDR and CDR2 SFDVKD. This CDR3 has 13 amino acids. V gave up 5 bases and J gave up 12 bases, with 16 bases separating them. The CDR3 protein is CATSGFDRVGQFF. In DNA, the CDR3 is TGTGCCACCAGTGGTTTTGACCGGGTGGGGCAGTTCTTC.

This clone was seen more than once but under ten times. CDR3 sequence: CASRSGSAGELFF. CDR3 sequence (DNA): TGTGCCAGTAGGAGCGGGAGTGCCGGGGAGCTGTTTTTT. This sequence joins TRBV6-2 or TRBV6-3 and TRBJ2-2; TRBD2 aligns across 8 bases. Germline V gives CDR1 MNHEY, CDR2 SVGEGT. J was trimmed by 6 bases and V by 9 bases; bases with no gene match: 6. The CDR3 consists of 13 residues.

The rearrangement uses TRBV28 and TRBJ2-3; D gene uncertain. Trimming pared 3 bases from V and 4 bases from J, leaving 17 bases between. The CDR3 runs to 16 residues. Germline V lookup: CDR1 MDHEN, CDR2 SYDVKM. The CDR3 spells CASSFSLQGVADTQYF. The CDR3 nucleotides read TGTGCCAGCAGTTTTTCTCTTCAAGGTGTTGCAGATACGCAGTATTTT.

Sample share makes this clone medium-sized (0.01 to 0.1%). This chain links TRBV20-1 with TRBJ2-7, with 10 bases identical to TRBD2. There are 14 residues in the CDR3. The V gene end was trimmed by 6 bases and the J gene end by 7 bases; junction bases not matched to a gene: 12. Germline V gives CDR1 DFQATT, CDR2 SNEGSKA (reference sequence). The chain's CDR3 is CSASSGRAWKEQYF. CDR3 in DNA: TGCAGTGCAAGCAGCGGGAGGGCCTGGAAAGAGCAGTACTTC.

This clone was seen a handful of times. The rearrangement links TRBV12-3 or TRBV12-4 to TRBJ2-2; D remains ambiguous. The CDR3 covers 14 residues. Trimming pared 6 bases from V and 4 bases from J, leaving 12 bases between. The CDR3 coding sequence is TGTGCCAGCAGACTGACGGAGAGCACCGGGGAGCTGTTTTTT. Protein product: CASRLTESTGELFF.

This clone was recorded at least ten times. This chain connects TRBV6-5 to TRBJ2-3; tentative D call: TRBD1 (6 bases). Germline V CDR1 and CDR2: MNHEY, SVGAGI. The CDR3 has 18 residues. The ends were cut back, 4 bases at V and 0 bases at J, with 20 bases in the middle. The CDR3 reads CASSLQGVSPTSTDTQYF. For the CDR3, the DNA is TGTGCCAGCAGTTTACAGGGTGTGTCCCCGACTAGCACAGATACGCAGTATTTT.

By share of the sample, this clone is medium-sized. Additional DNA sequences in this sample encode the identical CDR3. The chain has TRBV20-1 and TRBJ1-3, with D possibly matching TRBD1 (5 bases). V was shortened by 3 bases and J by 8 bases, with 11 bases between the two germline ends. From germline, CDR1 is DFQATT and CDR2 SNEGSKA (reference sequence). This CDR3 spans 12 amino acids. DNA of the CDR3: TGCAGTGCTAGGATCCGAGGGGACACCATATATTTT. The encoded protein is CSARIRGDTIYF.

This clone was found many times. The V and J genes are TRBV28 and TRBJ1-1, with TRBD1 as a possible D gene (6 bases). Looked up from germline, CDR1 is MDHEN and CDR2 is SYDVKM. V lost 1 base and J lost 4, with 13 bases in between. The CDR3 totals 15 residues. CDR3 in amino acids: CASSLSPPTGTEAFF. The CDR3 DNA follows: TGTGCCAGCAGTTTATCCCCCCCGACAGGCACTGAAGCTTTCTTT.

This clone has a handful of counts. An end of the junction differs from the germline gene, which may be a read error. The genes are TRBV29-1 and TRBJ2-1; the D gene is possibly TRBD2 (5 bases). This CDR3 has 13 residues. Germline CDR1 and CDR2: SQVTM and ANQGSEA. CDR3 protein: CSATLFPYNEQFF. The CDR3 bases are TGTAGCGCTACCCTCTTCCCCTACAATGAGCAGTTCTTC.

In this sample, this clone turned up many times. This may stem from a read error, because a much larger clone lies one nucleotide away. The rearrangement links TRBV14 to TRBJ2-7; TRBD1 or TRBD2 may be the D gene (5 bases each). Trimming pared 4 bases from V and 7 bases from J, leaving 20 bases between. The CDR3 runs to 15 residues. The V gene's germline CDR1 is SGHDN and CDR2 FVKESK. CDR3 amino acids: CASSPGRLPGEEQYF. Written as DNA, the CDR3 is TGTGCCAGCAGCCCGGGACGTCTCCCCGGGGAAGAGCAGTACTTC.

J is TRBJ2-7 and V is TRBV6-9; no firm D call. The V gene lost 0 bases and the J gene lost 6 bases, with 6 bases spanning the gap. CDR3 size: 12 residues. Germline lookup yields CDR1 MNHGY and CDR2 SVAAGI. The DNA of the CDR3 is TGTGCCAGCAGTTATTCCCCGACCGAGCAGTACTTC. It yields the protein CASSYSPTEQYF.

In its sample, this clone is medium-sized. The chain joins TRBV18 to TRBJ2-7; 8 bases fit TRBD1. Germline CDR1 and CDR2: KGHSH and LQKENI. Trimming cost V 3 bases and J 0 bases; bases outside gene matches: 1. This CDR3 is built from 14 residues. DNA for the CDR3: TGTGCCAGCTCACCGGGACAGGCCTCCTACGAGCAGTACTTC. Protein sequence: CASSPGQASYEQYF.

This sequence joins TRBV10-1 and TRBJ2-7; D is ambiguous. The germline V gene has CDR1 WNHNN and CDR2 SYGVQD (reference sequence). Between the trimmed V and J ends, which lost 5 bases and 1 base, there was a span of 12 bases. This CDR3 is 14 amino acids long. Here the CDR3 reads CASSPIGPSYEQYF. CDR3 in DNA: TGCGCCAGCAGTCCTATCGGGCCTTCCTACGAGCAGTACTTC.